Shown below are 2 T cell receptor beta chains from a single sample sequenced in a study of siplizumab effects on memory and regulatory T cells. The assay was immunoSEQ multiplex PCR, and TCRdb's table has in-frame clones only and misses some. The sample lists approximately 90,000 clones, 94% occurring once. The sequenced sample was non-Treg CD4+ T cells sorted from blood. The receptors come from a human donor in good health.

The DNA for the CDR3 is TGTGCCAGCAGTGAACAGGGGGACTATAATTCACCCCTCCACTTT. Protein: CASSEQGDYNSPLHF. This chain connects TRBV2 to TRBJ1-6; TRBD1 agrees at 7 bases. With V trimmed by 2 bases and J by 3 bases, 1 base remained unmatched. The CDR3 loop spans 15 amino acids. Germline loops: CDR1 SNHLY, CDR2 FYNNEI. The variable domain in full, completed from reference TRBV2 and TRBJ1-6, reads EPEVTQTPSHQVTQMGQEVILRCVPISNHLYFYWYRQILGQKVEFLVSFYNNEISEKSEIFDDQFSVERPDGSNFTLKIRSTKLEDSAMYFCASSEQGDYNSPLHFGNGTRLTVT.

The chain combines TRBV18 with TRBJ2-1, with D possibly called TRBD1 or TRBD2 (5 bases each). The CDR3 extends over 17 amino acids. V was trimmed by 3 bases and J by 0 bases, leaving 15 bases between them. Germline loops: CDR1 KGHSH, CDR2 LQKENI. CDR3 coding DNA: TGTGCCAGCTCACCTATAGCAGGGAGTAGCTCCTACAATGAGCAGTTCTTC. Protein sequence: CASSPIAGSSSYNEQFF.